The text below deals with one T cell receptor beta chain. The sample belongs to a study of OX40 agonist ivuxolimab in advanced cancers. Clones were sequenced by immunoSEQ multiplex PCR, and TCRdb holds only the in-frame ones, with some missing. The table lists roughly 89,000 clones, about 86% of them singletons. V lost 3 bases, J lost 8 bases, and 11 bases lay in between. The CDR3 has 13 amino acids. Germline CDR1 SGHKS, CDR2 YYEKEE (reference sequence). The sequence derives from an adult with an advanced solid tumor such as melanoma, head and neck, liver or kidney cancer. This specimen consisted of CD4+ or CD8+ T cells sorted from blood, obtained in a trial of the OX40 agonist ivuxolimab. V and J are TRBV5-5 and TRBJ1-4; no firm D call. This CDR3 reads CASSSGRYEKLFF. CDR3 DNA sequence: TGTGCCAGCAGCTCAGGACGGTACGAAAAACTGTTTTTT.